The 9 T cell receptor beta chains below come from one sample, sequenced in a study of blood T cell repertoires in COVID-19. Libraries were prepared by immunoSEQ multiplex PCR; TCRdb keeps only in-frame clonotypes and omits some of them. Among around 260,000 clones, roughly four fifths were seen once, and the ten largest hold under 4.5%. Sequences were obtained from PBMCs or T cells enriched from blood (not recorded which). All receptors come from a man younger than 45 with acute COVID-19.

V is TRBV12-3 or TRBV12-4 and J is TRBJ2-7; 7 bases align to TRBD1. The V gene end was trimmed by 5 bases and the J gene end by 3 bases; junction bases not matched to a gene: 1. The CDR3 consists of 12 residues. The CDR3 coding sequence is TGTGCCAGCAGTAGGGACAGCTACGAGCAGTACGTC. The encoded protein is CASSRDSYEQYV.

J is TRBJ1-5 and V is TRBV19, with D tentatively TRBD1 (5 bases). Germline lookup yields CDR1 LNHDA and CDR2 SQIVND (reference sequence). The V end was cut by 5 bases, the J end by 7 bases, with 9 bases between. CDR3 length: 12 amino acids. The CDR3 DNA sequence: TGTGCCAGTAGTCAGCGGGACCAGCCCCAGCATTTT. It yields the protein CASSQRDQPQHF. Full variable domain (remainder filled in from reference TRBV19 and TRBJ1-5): DGGITQSPKYLFRKEGQNVTLSCEQNLNHDAMYWYRQDPGQGLRLIYYSQIVNDFQKGDIAEGYSVSREKKESFPLTVTSAQKNPTAFYLCASSQRDQPQHFGDGTRLSIL.

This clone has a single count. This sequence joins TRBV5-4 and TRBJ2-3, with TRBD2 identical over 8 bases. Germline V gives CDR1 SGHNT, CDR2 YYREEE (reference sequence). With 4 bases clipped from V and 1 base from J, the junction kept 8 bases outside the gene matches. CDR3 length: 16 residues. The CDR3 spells CASSLSPAGGTDTQYF. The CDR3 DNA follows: TGTGCCAGCAGCCTGTCCCCAGCGGGGGGCACAGATACGCAGTATTTT.

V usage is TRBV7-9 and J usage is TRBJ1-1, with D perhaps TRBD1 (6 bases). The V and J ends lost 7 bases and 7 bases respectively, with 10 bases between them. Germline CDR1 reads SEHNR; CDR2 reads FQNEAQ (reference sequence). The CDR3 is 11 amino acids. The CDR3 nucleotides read TGTGCCAGCAACCAGGGGCGTGAAGCTTTCTTT. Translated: CASNQGREAFF.

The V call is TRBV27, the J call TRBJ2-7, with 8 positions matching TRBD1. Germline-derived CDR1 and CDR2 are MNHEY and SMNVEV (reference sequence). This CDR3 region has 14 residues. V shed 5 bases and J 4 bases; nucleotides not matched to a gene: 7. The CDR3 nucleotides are TGTGCCAGCAGTCTCAGGGGGCCCAATTACGAGCAGTACGTC. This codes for CASSLRGPNYEQYV.

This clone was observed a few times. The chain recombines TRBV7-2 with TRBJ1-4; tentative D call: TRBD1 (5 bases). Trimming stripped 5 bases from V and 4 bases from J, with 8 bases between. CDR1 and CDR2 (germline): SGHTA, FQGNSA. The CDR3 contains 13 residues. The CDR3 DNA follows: TGTGCCAGCAGCCACGACAGTAATGAAAAACTGTTTTTT. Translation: CASSHDSNEKLFF.

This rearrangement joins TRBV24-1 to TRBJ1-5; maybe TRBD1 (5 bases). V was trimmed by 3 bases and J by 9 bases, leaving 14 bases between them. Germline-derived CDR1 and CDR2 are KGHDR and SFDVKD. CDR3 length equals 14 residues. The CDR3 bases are TGTGCCACCAGTGATGATGCGGGACCGTGGCCCCAGCATTTT. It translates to CATSDDAGPWPQHF.

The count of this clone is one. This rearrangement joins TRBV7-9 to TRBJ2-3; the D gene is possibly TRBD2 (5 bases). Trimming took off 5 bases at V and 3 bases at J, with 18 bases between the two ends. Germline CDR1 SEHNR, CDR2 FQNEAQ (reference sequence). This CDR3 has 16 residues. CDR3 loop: CASSLLVRGLTDTQYF. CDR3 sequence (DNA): TGTGCCAGCAGCCTACTAGTACGAGGCCTGACAGATACGCAGTATTTT.

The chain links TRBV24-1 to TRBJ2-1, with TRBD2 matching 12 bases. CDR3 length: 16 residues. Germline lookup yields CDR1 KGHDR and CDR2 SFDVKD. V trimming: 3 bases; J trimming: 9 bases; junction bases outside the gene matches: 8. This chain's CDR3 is CATSDLPASGRVEQFF. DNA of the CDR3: TGTGCCACCAGTGATCTCCCGGCTAGCGGGAGGGTTGAGCAGTTCTTC.